This entry features one TCR beta chain sequence. Its antigen is currently not known. Per-base quality was not reported, and no clone a single base away is much larger than it. A control cohort of 11 patients who had been given myeloablative marrow transplants with methotrexate plus a calcineurin inhibitor was sampled 1 year after transplant. Peripheral blood and bone marrow mononuclear cells were isolated by Ficoll-Hypaque density centrifugation and cryopreserved. Genomic DNA was the input for TRB sequencing, which was run either with the immunoSEQ assay at survey resolution or with the hsTCRB kit. Regarding the original processing steps: Initial read processing used immunoSEQ software, and repertoire analyses used the LymphoSeq R package. Clonality was computed as 1 minus normalized Shannon entropy; Gini coefficient was also calculated for each TRB dataset. To infer phenotypes in unsorted samples, TRB sequences from sorted subsets of the recipient or donor were mapped onto the unsorted samples of the same recipient. What TCRdb holds here is the immuneACCESS table cut down to in-frame rearrangements. Part of the clones is not present; checked against another copy, under half of the missing clones reflect an unresolved V gene, and the others are unexplained. D and trimming come from the DNA, and the V and J calls and clone size come from that table. The sample table records about 22,000 clones; about 90% of these occur just once. Of the sample, 8.2% falls within the top ten clones.

The entry originates in a study of T cells after posttransplantation cyclophosphamide listed by TCRdb under 2016. The study in broad terms: Using TRB sequencing, the study followed how the T cell repertoire rebuilt after myeloablative bone marrow transplantation with posttransplantation cyclophosphamide given as GVHD prophylaxis. In 3 patients, TRB sequencing was also performed on up to 3 more blood samples taken 2 to 5.2 years after transplant, and in several patients, pretransplant blood was also TRB-sequenced. Because TRA and TRB clonality correlated tightly in about 9 samples, the subsequent TCR analyses were limited to TRB only. Public TRB sequences were checked against a database of over 3,600 sequences associated with responses to pathogens, tumor antigens, self-antigens and alloantigens. Samples from 35 PTCy-treated patients, along with samples from some 16 of their related bone marrow donors, underwent antigen receptor sequencing. TRB sequencing was performed on blood from all 35 or so PTCy patients with 1-year posttransplant specimens. The paper's findings and limits, for the study overall: Across approximately 45 patients, TRB clonality was highly associated with recipient CMV seropositivity and CMV reactivation, and diversity in PTCy patients was similar to diversity in CNI/methotrexate controls. The TRB repertoires of T cells infiltrating skin or GI tract showed only limited overlap with the TRB repertoires of T cells in blood. Donor-recipient similarity was low at 1-2 months but increased during the first year, and donor CD8+ memory clones often dominated later blood repertoires.

Cut back by 4 bases and 6 bases, the V and J ends lie 10 bases apart. Based on the germline V gene (reference sequence), the CDR1 and CDR2 sequences are WNHNN and SYGVQD. Its CDR3 holds 13 amino acids, cysteine through phenylalanine. The entry retains the CDR3 DNA only, 39 bases that are in frame from base 1. This clonotype was sampled from a female patient aged 50-59 years who received an allogeneic stem cell transplant from an unrelated donor, was CMV-positive, and had chronic GVHD only. Some T cells seen after a transplant may have their origin in the graft donor. Here the sequenced sample was PBMCs, taken after an allogeneic stem cell transplant with a calcineurin inhibitor and methotrexate. In this chain, TRBV10-1 is recombined with TRBJ2-1; TRBD2 is a weak D gene call, 5 bases matching. CDR3 protein: CASSASTSNEQFF. The DNA sequence reads TGCGCCAGCAGTGCCAGCACTAGCAATGAGCAGTTCTTC.